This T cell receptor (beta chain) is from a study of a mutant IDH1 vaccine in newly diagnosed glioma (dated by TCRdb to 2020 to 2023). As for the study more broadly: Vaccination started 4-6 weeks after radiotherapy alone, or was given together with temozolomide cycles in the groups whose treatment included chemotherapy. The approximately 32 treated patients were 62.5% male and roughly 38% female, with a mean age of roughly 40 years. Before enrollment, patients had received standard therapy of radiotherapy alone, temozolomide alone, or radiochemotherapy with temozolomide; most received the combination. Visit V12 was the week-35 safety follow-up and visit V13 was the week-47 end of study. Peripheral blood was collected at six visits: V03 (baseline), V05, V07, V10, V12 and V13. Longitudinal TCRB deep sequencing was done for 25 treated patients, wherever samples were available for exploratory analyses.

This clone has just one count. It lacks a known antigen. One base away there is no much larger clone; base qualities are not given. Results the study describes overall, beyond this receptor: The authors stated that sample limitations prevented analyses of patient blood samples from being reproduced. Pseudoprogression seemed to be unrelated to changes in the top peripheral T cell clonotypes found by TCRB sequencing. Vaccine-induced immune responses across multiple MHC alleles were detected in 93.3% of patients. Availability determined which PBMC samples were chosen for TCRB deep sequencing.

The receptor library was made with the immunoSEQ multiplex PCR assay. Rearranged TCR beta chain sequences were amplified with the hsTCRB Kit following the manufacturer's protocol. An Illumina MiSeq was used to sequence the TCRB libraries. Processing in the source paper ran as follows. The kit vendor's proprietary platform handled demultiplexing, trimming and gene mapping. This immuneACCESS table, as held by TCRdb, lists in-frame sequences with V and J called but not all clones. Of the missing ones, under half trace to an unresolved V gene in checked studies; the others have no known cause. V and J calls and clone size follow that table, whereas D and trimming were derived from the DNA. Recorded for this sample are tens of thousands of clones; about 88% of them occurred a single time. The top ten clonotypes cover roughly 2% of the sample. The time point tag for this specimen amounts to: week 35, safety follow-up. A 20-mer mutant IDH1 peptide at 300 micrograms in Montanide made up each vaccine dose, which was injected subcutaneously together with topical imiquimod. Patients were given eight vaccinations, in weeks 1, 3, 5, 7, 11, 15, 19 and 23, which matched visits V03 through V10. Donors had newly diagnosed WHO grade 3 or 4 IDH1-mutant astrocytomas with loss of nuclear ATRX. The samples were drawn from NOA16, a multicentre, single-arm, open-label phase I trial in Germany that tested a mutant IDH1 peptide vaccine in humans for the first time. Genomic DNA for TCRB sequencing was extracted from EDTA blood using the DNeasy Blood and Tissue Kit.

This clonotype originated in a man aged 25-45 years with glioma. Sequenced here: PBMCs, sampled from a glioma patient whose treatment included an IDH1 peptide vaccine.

The CDR3 protein is CASSHQQGLPYEQYF. The sequenced DNA: TGTGCCAGCAGCCACCAACAGGGGCTCCCCTACGAGCAGTACTTC. Recombination connected TRBV7-9 to TRBJ2-7; TRBD1 matches 7 bases in the middle. Including cysteine and phenylalanine, the CDR3 has 15 amino acids. Only CDR3 DNA is held: 45 bases, read in frame from base 1. V is pruned by 5 bases and J by 2 bases, leaving 9 bases of the junction without a gene match. From the germline V gene (reference sequence), CDR1 is SEHNR and CDR2 is FQNEAQ.